This T cell receptor beta chain appears in the sequencing data of a study of CD8 T cells in Susac syndrome. CDR1 and CDR2 from the germline V gene are SGHRS and YFSETQ. CDR3 length equals 14 residues. V lost 4 bases and J lost 2, with 12 bases in between. When the RNA was reverse transcribed, random hexamers were used with an input of roughly 0.45 to 1 ug. TCRdb re-analysed the immunoSEQ multiplex PCR reads in MiXCR, keeping a single row per CDR3 protein. The sample yields some 110,000 distinct CDR3 sequences, 93% seen once. Sequencing was done on a sample of CD4+ T cells from PBMCs. The chain combines TRBV5-1 with TRBJ1-1; TRBD1 might be the D (6 bases). This receptor was identified in a human donor with multiple sclerosis. The CDR3 bases are TGCGCCAGCAGCCGGGACATAAAAAACACTGAAGCTTTCTTT. It is translated as CASSRDIKNTEAFF.